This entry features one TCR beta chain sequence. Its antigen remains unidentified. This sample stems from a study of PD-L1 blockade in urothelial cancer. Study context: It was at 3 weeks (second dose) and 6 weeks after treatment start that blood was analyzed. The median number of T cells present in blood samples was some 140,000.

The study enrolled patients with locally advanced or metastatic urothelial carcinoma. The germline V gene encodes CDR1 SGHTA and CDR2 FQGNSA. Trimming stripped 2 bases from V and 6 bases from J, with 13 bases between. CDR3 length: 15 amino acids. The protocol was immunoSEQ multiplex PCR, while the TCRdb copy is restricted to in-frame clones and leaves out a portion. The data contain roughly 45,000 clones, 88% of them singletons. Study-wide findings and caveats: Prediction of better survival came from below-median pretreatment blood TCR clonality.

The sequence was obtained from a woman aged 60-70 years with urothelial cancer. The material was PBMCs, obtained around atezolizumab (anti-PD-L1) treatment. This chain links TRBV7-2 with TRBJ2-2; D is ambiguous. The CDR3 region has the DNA TGTGCCAGCAGCTTATACCGACTCCGCGCCGGGGAGCTGTTTTTT. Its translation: CASSLYRLRAGELFF.